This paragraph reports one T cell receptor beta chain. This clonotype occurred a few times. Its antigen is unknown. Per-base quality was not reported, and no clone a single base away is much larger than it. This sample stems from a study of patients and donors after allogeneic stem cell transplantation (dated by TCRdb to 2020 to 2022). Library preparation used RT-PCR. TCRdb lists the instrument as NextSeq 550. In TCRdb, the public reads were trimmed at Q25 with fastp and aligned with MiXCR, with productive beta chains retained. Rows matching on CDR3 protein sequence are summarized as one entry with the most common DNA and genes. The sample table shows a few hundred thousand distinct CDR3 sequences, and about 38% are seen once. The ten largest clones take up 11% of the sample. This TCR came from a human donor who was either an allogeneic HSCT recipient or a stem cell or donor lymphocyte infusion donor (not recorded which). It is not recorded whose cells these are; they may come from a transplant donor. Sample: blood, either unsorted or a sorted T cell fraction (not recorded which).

The CDR3 has the sequence CASLDRYSYEQYF. The DNA is TGTGCCAGCTTGGACCGATACTCCTACGAGCAGTACTTC. The V and J segments used are TRBV28 and TRBJ2-7; too little of a D gene remains to name it. Inclusive of the bounding cysteine and phenylalanine, the CDR3 is 13 residues long. Of all the DNA, just the CDR3 is kept, 39 bases in frame from base 1. Deletion took 8 bases off V and 0 bases off J, with a span of 11 bases between the germline ends. The germline V gene encodes CDR1 MDHEN and CDR2 SYDVKM.